The 4 T cell receptor beta chains below all came from one sample that was sequenced in a study of blood T cell repertoires in COVID-19. TCRdb's copy holds only in-frame clones and misses some; the assay was immunoSEQ multiplex PCR. The table lists about 300,000 clones, 65% to 90% of them singletons. Material: PBMCs or T cells enriched from blood (not recorded which). The origin of the receptors is a young woman who had recovered from COVID-19.

The V and J genes are TRBV10-1 and TRBJ2-7; the match to TRBD1 covers 8 bases. The V segment lost 3 bases and the J segment 3 bases; nucleotides outside the gene matches: 7. This CDR3 region has 15 residues. The germline CDR1 and CDR2 sequences are WNHNN and SYGVQD (reference sequence). CDR3 nucleotide sequence: TGCGCCAGCAGTGAAAGAGGACAGGGAAACTACGAGCAGTACTTC. Translated, it gives CASSERGQGNYEQYF.

CDR3 loop: CASSLGAGGGWTEAFF. In DNA, the CDR3 is TGTGCCAGCAGCTTGGGGGCCGGGGGGGGCTGGACTGAAGCTTTCTTT. This chain joins TRBV5-4 and TRBJ1-1; tentatively, D is TRBD1 (6 bases). With 0 bases removed from V and 5 bases from J, the gap between germline ends came to 17 bases. The CDR3 totals 16 residues. The germline V gene encodes CDR1 SGHNT and CDR2 YYREEE (reference sequence).

V gene TRBV2 combines with J gene TRBJ2-5; possibly TRBD2 for D (5 bases). The CDR3 extends over 13 amino acids. Germline V lookup: CDR1 SNHLY, CDR2 FYNNEI. With 6 bases removed from V and 5 bases from J, the gap between germline ends came to 13 bases. The CDR3 DNA is TGTGCCAGCAGGACCGACAAGCGGGAGACCCAGTACTTC. Translated, it gives CASRTDKRETQYF.

The gene calls are TRBV28 and TRBJ1-2; weak D call: TRBD1 (5 bases). Germline lookup yields CDR1 MDHEN and CDR2 SYDVKM. The CDR3 sequence is 13 residues long. The V end lost 7 bases, the J end lost 4 bases, and 13 bases lay between the germline ends. CDR3 region: CASIQGTAYGYTF. For the CDR3, the DNA is TGTGCCAGCATCCAGGGAACCGCCTATGGCTACACCTTC.